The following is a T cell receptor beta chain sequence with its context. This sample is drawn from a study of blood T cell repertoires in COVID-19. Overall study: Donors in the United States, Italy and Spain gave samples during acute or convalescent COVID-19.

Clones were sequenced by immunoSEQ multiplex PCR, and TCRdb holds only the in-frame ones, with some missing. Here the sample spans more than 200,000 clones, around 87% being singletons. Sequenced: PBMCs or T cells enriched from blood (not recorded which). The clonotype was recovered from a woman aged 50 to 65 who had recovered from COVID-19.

The chain's CDR3 is CASRANPGHTQETQYF. CDR3 nucleotide sequence: TGTGCCAGCAGAGCTAACCCGGGACACACACAAGAGACCCAGTACTTC. The V call is TRBV2, the J call TRBJ2-5, with a weak D call TRBD1 (6 bases). The V and J ends lost 6 bases and 2 bases respectively, with 19 bases between them. This CDR3 is 16 amino acids long. Germline V CDR1 and CDR2: SNHLY, FYNNEI.